This T cell receptor beta chain was identified in a study of identifying expanded T cells in peripheral blood. Method: immunoSEQ multiplex PCR; TCRdb's copy keeps in-frame clones and lacks some. The data show approximately 120,000 clones, about 88% seen once. The sequencing input was blood. The sequence derives from a person aged 18-70 years in good health.

CDR3 loop: CASRDSLNYGYTF. The CDR3 DNA is TGTGCCAGCCGGGACAGCCTCAACTATGGCTACACCTTC. The gene calls are TRBV27 and TRBJ1-2, with 7 bases fitting TRBD1. The CDR3 totals 13 residues. Germline lookup yields CDR1 MNHEY and CDR2 SMNVEV (reference sequence). After removal of 8 bases from V and 2 bases from J, the junction contained 5 bases not matched to a gene.